Each of the 20 T cell receptor beta chains below was sequenced from the same sample in a study of beta chain features in type 1 diabetes (dated by TCRdb to between 2018 and 2020). Study-wide conclusions, independent of this receptor: A moderate but significant shortening of TCRB CDR3 length was observed in type 1 diabetes patients in all four CD4+ subsets.

Preparation of the library involved the immunoSEQ multiplex PCR assay. The entire isolated RNA was reverse transcribed using the High Capacity cDNA Reverse Transcription Kit, and thus expressed TCRB transcripts were sequenced. The table was pulled from immuneACCESS by TCRdb, which kept in-frame rearrangements only. Such tables lose some clones; where checked, under half of the loss comes from unresolved V genes, and the rest has no known cause. The sample table contains under 350,000 clones; only one count was recorded for roughly an eighth of them. The ten largest clones take up 0.017% of the sample. These receptors are not linked to any known antigen. What was sequenced was naive CD4+ T cells from blood. Explained via the paper, the cell subset or site label denotes: true naive CD4+ T cells. All receptors derive from a man aged 30-40 years with type 1 diabetes.

There are a few counts of this clone. This chain's CDR3 is CASSRDRENEKLFF. DNA for the CDR3: TGTGCCAGCAGTAGGGACAGGGAAAATGAAAAACTGTTTTTT. The chain has TRBV27 and TRBJ1-4, with 9 positions matching TRBD1. V was pared by 5 bases and J by 5 bases, with 3 bases of the junction left unmatched. The CDR3 is 14 amino acids. In germline, CDR1 is MNHEY, CDR2 SMNVEV (reference sequence).

This chain joins TRBV30 and TRBJ2-4; the D is unclear. The CDR3 totals 11 residues. Germline CDR1 and CDR2: GTSNPN and SVGIG (reference sequence). V lost 2 bases, J lost 9 bases, and 8 bases lay in between. CDR3 in DNA: TGTGCCTGGAGTCCCGGCGGCATTCAGTACTTC. It is translated as CAWSPGGIQYF.

V usage is TRBV7-3 and J usage is TRBJ2-1; a possible D gene is TRBD1 (5 bases). This CDR3 is 13 amino acids long. Germline V gene data show CDR1 as SGHTA and CDR2 as FQGTGA. V lost 4 bases and J lost 8, with 12 bases in between. The CDR3 here is CASSSLGRDEQFF. In DNA form, the CDR3 reads TGTGCCAGCAGCTCCCTGGGGCGCGATGAGCAGTTCTTC. The full variable domain, with the rest looked up from reference TRBV7-3 and TRBJ2-1, is GAGVSQTPSNKVTEKGKYVELRCDPISGHTALYWYRQSLGQGPEFLIYFQGTGAADDSGLPNDRFFAVRPEGSVSTLKIQRTERGDSAVYLCASSSLGRDEQFFGPGTRLTVL.

This clone was detected only a few times. This chain uses TRBV11-2 with TRBJ2-5; D may be TRBD2 (6 bases). Between the trimmed V and J ends, which lost 1 base and 5 bases, there was a span of 11 bases. Per the germline V gene, CDR1 is SGHAT and CDR2 is FQNNGV. The CDR3 runs 14 residues. Written as DNA, the CDR3 is TGTGCCAGCAGCTTAGCCAAGCGGGCCGAGACCCAGTACTTC. The encoded protein is CASSLAKRAETQYF.

This clone has only a few counts. The chain carries TRBV28 and TRBJ1-1, with D hard to call. The CDR3 covers 15 residues. Germline V gene lookup returns CDR1 MDHEN and CDR2 SYDVKM. Deletions cut 2 bases from V and 5 bases from J, with 15 bases between. CDR3 region: CASSLITATITEAFF. The CDR3 DNA reads as TGTGCCAGCAGTTTAATCACAGCCACAATAACTGAAGCTTTCTTT.

The chain has TRBV9 and TRBJ2-7, with 9 positions matching TRBD1. The CDR3 is made up of 16 amino acids. Trimming at V came to 3 bases and at J to 5 bases, leaving 12 bases not matched to a gene. CDR1 is SGDLS, CDR2 YYNGEE, per germline. CDR3: CASSAYSQGAHNEQYF. For the CDR3, the DNA is TGTGCCAGCAGCGCATACTCACAGGGGGCGCACAACGAGCAGTACTTC.

This clone was observed a few times. This sequence joins TRBV29-1 and TRBJ1-2; TRBD1 might be the D (5 bases). The germline V and J ends were trimmed by 6 bases and 0 bases, with 17 bases remaining between them. CDR1 SQVTM and CDR2 ANQGSEA come from the germline V gene. The CDR3 runs 15 residues. CDR3 nucleotide sequence: TGCAGCGTGGACAAGCCGGGAGGGGCTAACTATGGCTACACCTTC. Translating gives CSVDKPGGANYGYTF.

This clone occurred a few times. V is TRBV7-2 and J is TRBJ2-1, with a weak D call TRBD1 (6 bases). The CDR3 is made up of 13 amino acids. Trimming left V 1 base short and J 12 bases short, with 13 bases between. Germline V gene lookup returns CDR1 SGHTA and CDR2 FQGNSA. CDR3 bases: TGTGCCAGCAGCTTAGATTCAGGGGATGGGCAGTTCTTC. Protein product: CASSLDSGDGQFF.

This clone was found a few times. The rearrangement uses TRBV6-5 and TRBJ2-7; perhaps TRBD2 as D (6 bases). Germline CDR1 reads MNHEY; CDR2 reads SVGAGI. The CDR3 is 15 residues long. Between the trimmed V and J ends, which lost 2 bases and 4 bases, there was a span of 15 bases. The CDR3 DNA reads TGTGCCAGCAGTTACCTAGCGATTAGGGATTACGAGCAGTACTTC. Translation gives CASSYLAIRDYEQYF.

The V gene is TRBV6-1, the J gene TRBJ1-4, with 7 bases fitting TRBD1. The J segment lost 5 bases and the V segment lost 6 bases, leaving 6 bases of the junction unmatched. CDR1 and CDR2 from the germline V gene are MNHNS and SASEGT. The CDR3 has 14 residues. The CDR3 DNA reads as TGTGCCAGCAGGCGGACAGGAGGGAATGAAAAACTGTTTTTT. This encodes CASRRTGGNEKLFF.

The chain couples TRBV29-1 to TRBJ1-1; 8 bases are a match to TRBD1. The germline V gene has CDR1 SQVTM and CDR2 ANQGSEA. J was trimmed by 6 bases and V by 4 bases; bases with no gene match: 10. CDR3 length: 14 amino acids. DNA for the CDR3: TGCAGCGTTGGCAGGGGGCATCTTCAACCTGAAGCTTTCTTT. Translated, it gives CSVGRGHLQPEAFF.

V usage is TRBV4-3 and J usage is TRBJ2-7; weak D call: TRBD2 (6 bases). This CDR3 has 15 residues. The germline V and J ends were trimmed by 0 bases and 2 bases, with 11 bases remaining between them. Germline values: CDR1 LGHNA, CDR2 YSLEER. The CDR3 DNA sequence: TGCGCCAGCAGCCAAGAAGGGACTCTCACCTACGAGCAGTACTTC. Translated, it gives CASSQEGTLTYEQYF.

This clone was observed a handful of times. The chain links TRBV5-6 to TRBJ2-7; no clear D gene. There are 13 residues in the CDR3. Trimming removed 1 base from V and 4 bases from J, with 9 bases in between. Germline CDR1 and CDR2: SGHDT and YYEEEE. The CDR3 reads CASSLQDWYEQYF. The CDR3, as DNA: TGTGCCAGCAGCTTGCAGGATTGGTACGAGCAGTACTTC.

This clone was detected a few times. The DNA for the CDR3 is TGTGCCAGTAGTATACGGGAAGAGACCCAGTACTTC. Translating gives CASSIREETQYF. The chain employs TRBV19 and TRBJ2-5; D gene unclear. Germline V gives CDR1 LNHDA, CDR2 SQIVND (reference sequence). Trimming pared 2 bases from V and 3 bases from J, leaving 4 bases between. The CDR3 contains 12 residues.

CDR3: CASSQVAQQFF. CDR3 sequence (DNA): TGTGCCAGCAGCCAAGTGGCCCAGCAGTTCTTC. The V call is TRBV14, the J call TRBJ2-1; D call uncertain. The V end lost 1 base, the J end lost 11 bases, and 6 bases lay between the germline ends. Germline CDR1 and CDR2: SGHDN and FVKESK. The length of the CDR3 is 11 residues.

This clone was seen only a few times. The chain uses TRBV30 and TRBJ2-7; 7 nucleotides match TRBD1. Trimming at V came to 2 bases and at J to 6 bases, leaving 7 bases not matched to a gene. The CDR3 sequence is 13 residues long. Germline loops: CDR1 GTSNPN, CDR2 SVGIG (reference sequence). The CDR3: CAWSSLGGAEQYF. For the CDR3, the DNA is TGTGCCTGGAGTAGTTTAGGGGGCGCCGAGCAGTACTTC.

This chain links TRBV28 with TRBJ2-1; 7 bases are a match to TRBD1. The CDR3 loop spans 16 amino acids. CDR1 and CDR2 (germline): MDHEN, SYDVKM. V dropped 5 bases and J dropped 0; count of bases not matched to a gene: 7. The CDR3 loop reads CASSRIEGASYNEQFF. For the CDR3, the DNA is TGTGCCAGCAGTCGCATTGAGGGGGCCTCCTACAATGAGCAGTTCTTC.

The gene calls are TRBV11-2 and TRBJ2-5, with D maybe TRBD2 (6 bases). V dropped 5 bases and J dropped 4 bases, with 14 bases sitting between them. This CDR3 contains 14 residues. The V gene's germline CDR1 is SGHAT and CDR2 FQNNGV. CDR3 coding DNA: TGTGCCAGCAGCGAGGACTACCAGGCAGAGACCCAGTACTTC. Translation gives CASSEDYQAETQYF.

This clone showed up just a few times. This chain joins TRBV7-9 and TRBJ2-5; 10 bases are a match to TRBD1. V gave up 3 bases and J gave up 4 bases; unmatched junction bases: 8. Germline V CDR1 and CDR2: SEHNR, FQNEAQ (reference sequence). The CDR3 is 16 amino acids. CDR3 amino acids: CASSFNGQGGGETQYF. DNA of the CDR3: TGTGCCAGCAGCTTCAACGGACAGGGGGGTGGAGAGACCCAGTACTTC.

The CDR3 DNA follows: TGTGCCAGCAGCCGCGGGACGGATCCTTACGAGCAGTACTTC. The encoded protein is CASSRGTDPYEQYF. V gene TRBV27 combines with J gene TRBJ2-7, with D possibly matching TRBD2 (6 bases). The germline V gene has CDR1 MNHEY and CDR2 SMNVEV (reference sequence). V gave up 6 bases and J gave up 4 bases, with 16 bases separating them. The CDR3 runs 14 residues.